Presented here are 18 T cell receptor beta chains from one specimen sequenced in a study of blood T cell repertoires in COVID-19. Sequencing used immunoSEQ multiplex PCR; TCRdb keeps in-frame clones, though not all of them. The repertoire includes roughly 230,000 clones, 65% to 85% of them detected once, and 3% to 4% sits in the top ten. Sequencing was performed on PBMCs or T cells enriched from blood (not recorded which). The source of these receptors is a woman aged 55 to 70 who had recovered from COVID-19.

Turning to this clone: Additional DNA sequences in this sample encode the identical CDR3. The V gene is TRBV5-4, the J gene TRBJ2-1; 12 nucleotides line up with TRBD1. This CDR3 is built from 15 residues. J lost 8 bases, V lost 3 bases, and 6 bases had no gene match. Germline lookup yields CDR1 SGHNT and CDR2 YYREEE (reference sequence). The CDR3: CASSSGQGAGDEQFF. In DNA form, the CDR3 reads TGTGCCAGCAGCTCGGGACAGGGGGCGGGGGATGAGCAGTTCTTC.

The chain employs TRBV4-1 and TRBJ2-7; 8 nucleotides agree with TRBD2. Looked up from germline, CDR1 is MGHRA and CDR2 is YSYEKL. Trimming cost V 0 bases and J 0 bases; bases outside gene matches: 10. This CDR3 spans 18 amino acids. The DNA of the CDR3 is TGCGCCAGCAGCCAAGATGAACTAGCGGACTTGAGCTCCTACGAGCAGTACTTC. This codes for CASSQDELADLSSYEQYF.

The V gene is TRBV18, the J gene TRBJ1-1; TRBD1 might be the D (5 bases). Trimming removed 3 bases at V and 7 bases at J, with 15 bases between. Germline V CDR1 and CDR2: KGHSH, LQKENI. The CDR3 is 14 amino acids. CDR3 DNA: TGTGCCAGCTCACCCGAGGGCGCGGGGGTTGAAGCTTTCTTT. Translating gives CASSPEGAGVEAFF.

The chain joins TRBV28 to TRBJ2-7; 8 positions match TRBD1. The junction had 10 bases not matched to a gene; V was cut back by 5 bases and J by 4 bases. Germline lookup yields CDR1 MDHEN and CDR2 SYDVKM. CDR3 length: 15 residues. The CDR3 spells CASSTIRGLLYEQYF. As DNA, the CDR3 is TGTGCCAGCAGTACGATCAGGGGGCTCTTATACGAGCAGTACTTC.

In this sample, this clone turned up many times. J is TRBJ2-1 and V is TRBV15, with 8 bases identical to TRBD2. Germline V CDR1 and CDR2: LNHNV, YYDKDF (reference sequence). V was clipped by 0 bases and J by 3 bases; unmatched bases: 13. The CDR3 spans 19 residues. Here the CDR3 DNA reads TGTGCCACCAGCAGAGATATTATTGAGGCAGCGGGGGACTACAATGAGCAGTTCTTC. It encodes CATSRDIIEAAGDYNEQFF.

This chain links TRBV5-6 with TRBJ2-3, with D possibly being TRBD1 (5 bases). The CDR3 has 12 amino acids. Trimming shortened V by 4 bases and J by 6 bases, and 9 bases separated the two germline ends. Germline CDR1 reads SGHDT; CDR2 reads YYEEEE. The CDR3 here is CASSLTDDTQYF. As DNA, the CDR3 is TGTGCCAGCAGCCTGACAGATGATACGCAGTATTTT. Complete variable domain (other parts from reference TRBV5-6 and TRBJ2-3): DAGVTQSPTHLIKTRGQQVTLRCSPKSGHDTVSWYQQALGQGPQFIFQYYEEEERQRGNFPDRFSGHQFPNYSSELNVNALLLGDSALYLCASSLTDDTQYFGPGTRLTVL.

V gene TRBV18 combines with J gene TRBJ1-5, with TRBD1 as a possible D gene (5 bases). Germline V gene lookup returns CDR1 KGHSH and CDR2 LQKENI. With 6 bases removed from V and 5 bases from J, the gap between germline ends came to 14 bases. The CDR3 covers 14 residues. In nucleotides, the CDR3 is TGTGCCAGCTCCCAAGGGGTCGCGGATCAGCCCCAGCATTTT. Its protein is CASSQGVADQPQHF.

The chain recombines TRBV6-6 with TRBJ2-7; TRBD1 is a possible D gene (5 bases). The CDR3 is made up of 15 amino acids. V dropped 0 bases and J dropped 3 bases, with 12 bases sitting between them. Germline assignment: CDR1 MNHNY and CDR2 SVGAGI (reference sequence). The CDR3 coding sequence is TGTGCCAGCAGTTACTCGCTGGACACAATCTACGAGCAGTACTTC. The encoded protein is CASSYSLDTIYEQYF.

The chain has TRBV3-1 (or the pseudogene TRBV3-2) and TRBJ1-4; TRBD1 is a possible D gene (5 bases). V was pared by 4 bases and J by 0 bases, with 6 bases between. The CDR3 has 14 amino acids. Germline V gives CDR1 LGHDT, CDR2 YNNKEL (reference sequence). CDR3 loop: CASSPGATNEKLFF. The DNA for the CDR3 is TGTGCCAGCAGCCCGGGGGCAACTAATGAAAAACTGTTTTTT.

The V call is TRBV3-1 (or the pseudogene TRBV3-2), the J call TRBJ2-7, with 8 bases identical to TRBD2. Per the germline V gene, CDR1 is LGHDT and CDR2 is YNNKEL (reference sequence). With V trimmed by 8 bases and J by 3 bases, 9 bases remained unmatched. CDR3 length: 14 residues. The CDR3 loop reads CASPLGGLDYEQYF. The CDR3 DNA reads as TGTGCCAGCCCACTAGGGGGACTAGACTACGAGCAGTACTTC.

This clone was counted a single time. This sequence joins TRBV7-6 and TRBJ2-7; TRBD2 agrees at 10 bases. Germline values: CDR1 SGHVS, CDR2 FNYEAQ. The V gene end was trimmed by 5 bases and the J gene end by 1 base; junction bases not matched to a gene: 11. The length of the CDR3 is 17 residues. CDR3 bases: TGTGCCAGCAGCAACCCGGGGGTTAGCGGGGGGTCCTACGAGCAGTACTTC. Amino acids: CASSNPGVSGGSYEQYF.

This clone was seen only a few times. This chain connects TRBV7-9 to TRBJ2-1; 10 bases agree with TRBD2. CDR3 length: 14 amino acids. The germline V gene encodes CDR1 SEHNR and CDR2 FQNEAQ (reference sequence). With V trimmed by 2 bases and J by 8 bases, 3 bases remained unmatched. The CDR3 DNA reads TGTGCCAGCAGCTTACTAGCGGGAGATTATGAGCAGTTCTTC. Protein product: CASSLLAGDYEQFF. Full variable domain (remainder filled in from reference TRBV7-9 and TRBJ2-1): DTGVSQNPRHKITKRGQNVTFRCDPISEHNRLYWYRQTLGQGPEFLTYFQNEAQLEKSRLLSDRFSAERPKGSFSTLEIQRTEQGDSAMYLCASSLLAGDYEQFFGPGTRLTVL.

A few counts support this clone. This rearrangement joins TRBV3-1 (or the pseudogene TRBV3-2) to TRBJ2-7; 9 bases align to TRBD2. The germline V gene has CDR1 LGHDT and CDR2 YNNKEL (reference sequence). The ends lost 4 bases at V and 2 bases at J; junction bases unmatched: 12. The CDR3 runs 17 residues. Written as DNA, the CDR3 is TGTGCCAGCAGCCTCGAAAAAGCGGGGGGCCTCACCTACGAGCAGTACTTC. It encodes CASSLEKAGGLTYEQYF.

The chain couples TRBV7-2 to TRBJ2-7; perhaps TRBD1 as D (6 bases). V was shortened by 2 bases and J by 2 bases, with 13 bases between the two germline ends. The germline gives CDR1 SGHTA, CDR2 FQGNSA. The CDR3 loop spans 15 amino acids. This CDR3 is CASSLFQGTTYEQYF. CDR3 DNA sequence: TGTGCCAGCAGCTTATTTCAGGGGACAACCTACGAGCAGTACTTC.

This CDR3 reads CASRTTSGEQYF. CDR3 DNA: TGTGCCAGCAGAACTACATCGGGGGAGCAGTACTTC. The chain couples TRBV12-3 or TRBV12-4 to TRBJ2-7; a weak D match, TRBD2 (5 bases). CDR3 size: 12 residues. V was cut by 6 bases and J by 7 bases, with 13 bases left in between.

The V call is TRBV15, the J call TRBJ1-5; D unresolved. This CDR3 region has 17 residues. Germline loops: CDR1 LNHNV, CDR2 YYDKDF (reference sequence). The germline V and J ends were trimmed by 2 bases and 0 bases, with 14 bases remaining between them. The CDR3 spells CATSRNPQVFSNQPQHF. CDR3 in DNA: TGTGCCACCAGCAGAAATCCTCAGGTTTTTAGCAATCAGCCCCAGCATTTT.

The chain joins TRBV7-8 to TRBJ1-5, with unresolved D. The CDR3 has 14 amino acids. Germline CDR1 and CDR2: SGHVS and FQNEAQ. Between the trimmed V and J ends, which lost 3 bases and 5 bases, there was a span of 11 bases. Here the CDR3 reads CASSFREADQPQHF. CDR3 in DNA: TGTGCCAGCAGCTTCCGGGAAGCGGATCAGCCCCAGCATTTT.

The chain joins TRBV18 to TRBJ1-4; 7 positions agree with TRBD1. The germline CDR1 and CDR2 sequences are KGHSH and LQKENI. V lost 4 bases to trimming and J lost 3 bases; unmatched junction nucleotides: 5. This CDR3 spans 15 amino acids. CDR3 bases: TGTGCCAGCTCACGGGACAGCACAGCTAATGAAAAACTGTTTTTT. It specifies CASSRDSTANEKLFF.